This TCR beta chain was observed in a study of OX40 agonist ivuxolimab in advanced cancers. At the level of the study: At about 82% male, the cohort had a mean age of around 56 years, ranging from about 23 to 79.

Generated by immunoSEQ multiplex PCR, the TCRdb table keeps only in-frame clones and is missing some. The data contain roughly 56,000 clones, roughly 77% of them singletons. This CDR3 is built from 14 residues. The V end lost 2 bases, the J end lost 12 bases, and 17 bases lay between the germline ends. Per the germline V gene, CDR1 is MDHEN and CDR2 is SYDVKM. The J gene is TRBJ2-1, the V gene TRBV28, with D possibly matching TRBD1 (5 bases). The clonotype was recovered from an adult with an advanced solid tumor such as melanoma, head and neck, liver or kidney cancer. The sample here was CD4+ or CD8+ T cells sorted from blood, taken in a trial of the OX40 agonist ivuxolimab. CDR3 sequence reads: CASSLQGRWLGQFF. CDR3 bases: TGTGCCAGCAGTTTACAGGGCCGCTGGCTTGGGCAGTTCTTC.